This is a list of T cell receptor beta chains from one sample in a study of cytomegalovirus exposure and HLA in healthy donors. Sequencing used immunoSEQ multiplex PCR; TCRdb keeps in-frame clones, though not all of them. The repertoire holds some 150,000 clones, roughly 76% seen once, with 1.2% in the top ten. Sequenced: PBMCs. Receptors were obtained from a female donor in good health and CMV-seronegative. Both conserved end residues are part of each CDR3. A D gene is named only where the DNA matches it firmly. A clone size is listed for some rows: how often the clone was seen (once, few, many), or a class if it is expanded.

j_call,clone_size,d_call,v_call,cdr3_nt,cdr3_aa
TRBJ2-1,.,TRBD2,TRBV29-1,TGCAGCGCCCCGGTCCTAGCGGGCTACAATGAGCAGTTCTTC,CSAPVLAGYNEQFF
TRBJ1-5,.,TRBD1,TRBV18,TGTGCCAGCTCACCACGGACAGGAGAGAATCAGCCCCAGCATTTT,CASSPRTGENQPQHF
TRBJ2-7,.,.,TRBV5-1,TGCGCCAGCAGCTTGCAGAGCGGCCCCTCCTACGAGCAGTACTTC,CASSLQSGPSYEQYF
TRBJ1-5,.,.,TRBV28,TGTGCCAGCAGTGAACAGGGAATGCCCCAGCATTTT,CASSEQGMPQHF
TRBJ2-2,.,.,TRBV4-1,TGCGCCAGCAGCCAAGATCGGAGGGGGCCGACCGGGGAGCTGTTTTTT,CASSQDRRGPTGELFF
TRBJ1-1,.,.,TRBV10-3,TGTGCCATCAGTGAGTCAGGGAGGGGGGGTGCTGAAGCTTTCTTT,CAISESGRGGAEAFF
TRBJ2-1,.,.,TRBV10-3,TGTGCCACGACGGCTAGCGTAGTTTACAATGAGCAGTTCTTC,CATTASVVYNEQFF
TRBJ2-5,.,TRBD2,TRBV6-5,TGTGCCAGCAGGGCTAGCGGTCAAGAGACCCAGTACTTC,CASRASGQETQYF
TRBJ1-1,.,.,TRBV7-6,TGTGCCAGCAGCTTAGAGGCAGGGATAAATACTGAAGCTTTCTTT,CASSLEAGINTEAFF
TRBJ1-2,.,.,TRBV5-1,TGCGCCAGCAGCTTGGATACAGGGAATGGCTACACCTTC,CASSLDTGNGYTF
TRBJ2-3,.,.,TRBV30,TGTGCCTGGGATGCCTGGCAGGGCCCGATCGGCACAGATACGCAGTATTTT,CAWDAWQGPIGTDTQYF
TRBJ1-5,.,.,TRBV27,TGTGCCAGCAGTTTAAAGGGAGTTGGTCAGCCCCAGCATTTT,CASSLKGVGQPQHF
TRBJ1-5,.,TRBD1,TRBV7-9,TGTGCCAGCAGTCGCGGACAGGGTGCCCCTTATAGCAATCAGCCCCAGCATTTT,CASSRGQGAPYSNQPQHF
TRBJ2-7,.,TRBD2,TRBV6-6,TGTGCCAGCAGTTACGCCCGGGAGGCGGACGAGCAGTACTTC,CASSYAREADEQYF
TRBJ1-4,.,.,TRBV19,TGTGCCAGTGAGGGGGACCTACGTGGGAAACTGTTTTTT,CASEGDLRGKLFF
TRBJ2-7,.,TRBD1,TRBV6-1,TGTGCCAGCATAACCGGGACAGGGGGATCCTACGAGCAGTACTTC,CASITGTGGSYEQYF
TRBJ2-5,.,.,TRBV28,TGTGCCAGCTCGGAACAGTACCAAGAGACCCAGTACTTC,CASSEQYQETQYF
TRBJ2-7,.,TRBD1,TRBV30,TGTGCCTGGAGTGTCCCCCTAAGGACAGGGGGCGGGAAGCAGTACTTC,CAWSVPLRTGGGKQYF
TRBJ2-2,.,TRBD1,TRBV13,TGTGCCAGCAGCCCACGGGACAGGAACACCGGGGAGCTGTTTTTT,CASSPRDRNTGELFF
TRBJ2-5,once,.,TRBV6-6,TGTGCCAGCAGCGAGCCTCAGGGTGCGGGGTACGAGACCCAGTACTTC,CASSEPQGAGYETQYF
TRBJ1-2,.,.,TRBV10-3,TGTGCCATCAGTGAAATGGACGGGGGGTTCCCGTATGGCTACACCTTC,CAISEMDGGFPYGYTF
TRBJ1-1,.,TRBD1,TRBV4-1,TGCGCCAGCAGCCAAGAAGTTTCAGGGGGCGCGGGCACTGAAGCTTTCTTT,CASSQEVSGGAGTEAFF
TRBJ2-7,.,TRBD1,TRBV7-9,TGTGCCAGCAGCGACCGGGACAGGGGTTACGAGCAGTACTTC,CASSDRDRGYEQYF
TRBJ2-3,.,.,TRBV6-1,TGTGCCAGCAAATTGACAGGCACAGATACGCAGTATTTT,CASKLTGTDTQYF
TRBJ1-1,.,.,TRBV4-1,TGCGCCAGCAGCCCTGGGGGGGCGGCGAACACTGAAGCTTTCTTT,CASSPGGAANTEAFF
TRBJ2-7,.,.,TRBV5-1,TGCGCCAGCAGCTTGGACACAGGTAACGAGCAGTACTTC,CASSLDTGNEQYF
TRBJ2-1,.,TRBD1,TRBV30,TGTGCCTGGAACGGACAGGGTGCCGATGAGCAGTTCTTC,CAWNGQGADEQFF
TRBJ1-1,.,TRBD1,TRBV6-6,TGTGCCAGCAGAGACCGACAGGGGCTGAACACTGAAGCTTTCTTT,CASRDRQGLNTEAFF
TRBJ2-5,few,.,TRBV5-1,TGCGCCAGCAGCTTGGCCGGTGGCGGGGTACAAGAGACCCAGTACTTC,CASSLAGGGVQETQYF
TRBJ2-3,.,TRBD1,TRBV27,TGTGCCAGCAGTTTGGACAGGCTGGATACGCAGTATTTT,CASSLDRLDTQYF
TRBJ2-5,.,.,TRBV5-6,TGTGCCAGCAGCTTGCCACTAGCCAAAGAGACCCAGTACTTC,CASSLPLAKETQYF